This T cell receptor beta chain was profiled in a study of blood T cell repertoires in COVID-19. Method: immunoSEQ multiplex PCR; TCRdb's copy keeps in-frame clones and lacks some. The sample carries around 150,000 clones, 80% to 90% recorded once. Germline CDR1 and CDR2: LNHNV and YYDKDF (reference sequence). This CDR3 has 16 residues. Trimming cost V 0 bases and J 13 bases; bases outside gene matches: 15. Sequencing was carried out using peripheral blood. This sequence was found in a man between 70 and 80 years old with acute or convalescent COVID-19. The rearrangement uses TRBV15 and TRBJ2-1; 7 nucleotides match TRBD2. The DNA for the CDR3 is TGTGCCACCAGCAGAGATCGCGGGGCTAGCGGAGTCCGACAGTTCTTC. The encoded protein is CATSRDRGASGVRQFF.